The entry that follows covers one TCR beta chain sequence. The repertoire was sequenced with immunoSEQ multiplex PCR; TCRdb's copy has only in-frame clones and lacks some. The data show 32,000 or so clones, roughly 79% seen once. The data originate from a study of OX40 agonist ivuxolimab in advanced cancers. V lost 0 bases and J 2 bases, leaving 11 bases between the germline ends. The CDR3 has 15 amino acids. Germline assignment: CDR1 SGHNT and CDR2 YYREEE (reference sequence). This material consisted of CD4+ or CD8+ T cells sorted from blood, taken in a trial of the OX40 agonist ivuxolimab. The receptor comes from an adult with an advanced solid tumor such as melanoma, head and neck, liver or kidney cancer. This chain links TRBV5-4 with TRBJ1-2; tentatively, D is TRBD1 (5 bases). Here the CDR3 DNA reads TGTGCCAGCAGCTTGGCAGGGAGGGAAAACTATGGCTACACCTTC. Protein: CASSLAGRENYGYTF.